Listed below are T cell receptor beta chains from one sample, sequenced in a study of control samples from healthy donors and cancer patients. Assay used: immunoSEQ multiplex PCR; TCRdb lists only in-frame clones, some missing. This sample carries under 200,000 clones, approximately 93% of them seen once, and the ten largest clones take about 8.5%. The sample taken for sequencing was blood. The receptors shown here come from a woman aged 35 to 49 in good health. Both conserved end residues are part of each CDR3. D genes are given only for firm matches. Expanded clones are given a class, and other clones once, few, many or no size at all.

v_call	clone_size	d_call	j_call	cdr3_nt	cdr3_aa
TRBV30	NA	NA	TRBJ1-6	TGTGCCTGGAGCGCGGACGGAGATAATTCACCCCTCCACTTT	CAWSADGDNSPLHF
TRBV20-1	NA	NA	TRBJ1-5	TGCAGTGCTAGCCTCGAAACCCAGCATTTT	CSASLETQHF
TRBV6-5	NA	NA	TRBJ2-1	TGTGCCAGCAGTAGAGATAGGGGAACTTACAATGAGCAGTTCTTC	CASSRDRGTYNEQFF
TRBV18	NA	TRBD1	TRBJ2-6	TGTGCCAGCTCACCCTTGACTCCGGGACAGACCTCTGGGGCCAACGTCCTGACTTTC	CASSPLTPGQTSGANVLTF
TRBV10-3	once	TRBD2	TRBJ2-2	TGTGCCTCTAACAATGGGACTAGCCCGGCCGGGGAGCTGTTTTTT	CASNNGTSPAGELFF
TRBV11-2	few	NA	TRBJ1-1	TGTGCCAGCAGCTTGGACCTTGAAGCTTTCTTT	CASSLDLEAFF
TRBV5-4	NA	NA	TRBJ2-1	TGTGCCAGCAGCAGAGAGGGTGGTTACAATGAGCAGTTCTTC	CASSREGGYNEQFF
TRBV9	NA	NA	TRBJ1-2	TGTGCCAGCAGCACAAGGCCCTTGTATGGCTACACCTTC	CASSTRPLYGYTF
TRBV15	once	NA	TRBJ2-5	TGTGCCACCAGCAGAGATATAACGCTGGGATCCAGGGAACAAGAGACCCAGTACTTC	CATSRDITLGSREQETQYF
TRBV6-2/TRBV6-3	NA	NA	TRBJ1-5	TGTGCCAGCAGTTACTCTCTCCGGGGTCTTAGCAATCAGCCCCAGCATTTT	CASSYSLRGLSNQPQHF
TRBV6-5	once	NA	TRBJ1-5	TGTGCCAGCAGACCGGGACCGTATCAGCCCCAGCATTTT	CASRPGPYQPQHF
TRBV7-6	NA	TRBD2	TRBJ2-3	TGTGCCAGCAGCCCGATACTAAGACTAGCGGGAGGGCAAACAGATACGCAGTATTTT	CASSPILRLAGGQTDTQYF
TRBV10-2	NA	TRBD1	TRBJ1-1	TGCGCCAGCAGTGCCAACAGGGGTGTTCGGGACACTGAAGCTTTCTTT	CASSANRGVRDTEAFF
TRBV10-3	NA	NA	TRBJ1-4	TGTGCCATCAGTGACAGTTCAACTAATGAAAAACTGTTTTTT	CAISDSSTNEKLFF
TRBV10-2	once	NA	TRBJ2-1	TGCGCCAGCAGTGTGGCGGATAGGGTCTACAATGAGCAGTTCTTC	CASSVADRVYNEQFF
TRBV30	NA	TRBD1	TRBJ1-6	TGTGCCTGGAGTCGCCATTCGACAGGGAGCAATTCACCCCTCCACTTT	CAWSRHSTGSNSPLHF
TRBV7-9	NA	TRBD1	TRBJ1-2	TGTGCCAGCAGCCAATCGGACAGGGCGTCAGGCTACACCTTC	CASSQSDRASGYTF
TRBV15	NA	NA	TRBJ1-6	TGTGCCACCAGCAGAGATGGGGCAAATTCACCCCTCCACTTT	CATSRDGANSPLHF
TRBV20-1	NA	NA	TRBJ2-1	TGCAGTGGGTGGGGAGAAAATGAGCAGTTCTTC	CSGWGENEQFF
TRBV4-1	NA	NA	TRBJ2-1	TGCGCCAGCAGCCACCTCACCCAGATTAGCTCCTACAATGAGCAGTTCTTC	CASSHLTQISSYNEQFF
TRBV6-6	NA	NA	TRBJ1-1	TGTGCCAGCAGTTACGGCCAAGACACTGAAGCTTTCTTT	CASSYGQDTEAFF
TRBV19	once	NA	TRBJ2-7	TGTGCCAGTAGTCGACAGGTAGACTCCTACGAGCAGTACTTC	CASSRQVDSYEQYF
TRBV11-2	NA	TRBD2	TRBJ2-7	TGTGCCAGCAGCTTAGCAGGGACTAGCCCAAACGAGCAGTACTTC	CASSLAGTSPNEQYF
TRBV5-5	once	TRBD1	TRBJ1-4	TGTGCCAGCAGCAGGGCAGCTGGACAGGGGTCGACGGAAAAACTGTTTTTT	CASSRAAGQGSTEKLFF
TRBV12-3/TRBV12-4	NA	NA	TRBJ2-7	TGTGCCAGCAGGGCCGGACAGTACTACGAGCAGTACTTC	CASRAGQYYEQYF
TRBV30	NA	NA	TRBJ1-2	TGTGCCTGGAGTGGTAACTATGGCTACACCTTC	CAWSGNYGYTF
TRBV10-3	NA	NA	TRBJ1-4	TGTGCCATCAGGGGAGGAAGTGAAAAACTGTTTTTT	CAIRGGSEKLFF
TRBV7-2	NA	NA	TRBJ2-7	TGTGCCAGCAGCAAACACAGGGATCGGGAGTACGAGCAGTACTTC	CASSKHRDREYEQYF
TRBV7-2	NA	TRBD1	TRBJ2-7	TGTGCCAGCAGCTCCCGGGACAGGGGCTACGAGCAGTACTTC	CASSSRDRGYEQYF